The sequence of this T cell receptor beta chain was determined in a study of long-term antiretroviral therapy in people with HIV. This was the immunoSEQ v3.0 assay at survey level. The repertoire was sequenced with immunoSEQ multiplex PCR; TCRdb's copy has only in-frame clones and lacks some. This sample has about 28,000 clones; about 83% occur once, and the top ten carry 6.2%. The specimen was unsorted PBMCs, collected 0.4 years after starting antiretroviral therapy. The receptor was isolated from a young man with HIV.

CDR3 loop: CASSLAGTGSYEQYF. As DNA, the CDR3 is TGTGCCAGCAGCTTAGCCGGGACAGGGTCCTACGAGCAGTACTTC. The rearrangement links TRBV7-8 to TRBJ2-7; TRBD1 matches at 9 bases. Germline V gene sequence: CDR1 SGHVS, CDR2 FQNEAQ. The CDR3 runs 15 residues. V was clipped by 0 bases and J by 1 base; unmatched bases: 1.